These 25 T cell receptor beta chains were sequenced from one sample in a study of T cells in localized non-small cell lung cancer. Assay: immunoSEQ multiplex PCR; the TCRdb copy retains only in-frame clones and omits some. Of roughly 9,600 clones listed, 90% are singletons. Sequencing was performed on peripheral blood, taken before any cancer treatment. Receptors originate from a male donor aged 60 or older with stage III squamous cell lung carcinoma.

The chain recombines TRBV4-2 with TRBJ2-1; D remains ambiguous. The CDR3 has 16 residues. The V end was cut by 0 bases, the J end by 9 bases, with 18 bases between. Germline lookup yields CDR1 LGHNA and CDR2 YNFKEQ. DNA for the CDR3: TGTGCCAGCAGCCAAGATGGAACCGCACGATGGCTTGAGCAGTTCTTC. Translation gives CASSQDGTARWLEQFF.

The rearrangement uses TRBV7-9 and TRBJ2-1; 8 nucleotides agree with TRBD1. V dropped 5 bases and J dropped 7; count of bases not matched to a gene: 13. CDR1 is SEHNR, CDR2 FQNEAQ, per germline (reference sequence). The CDR3 is 16 amino acids. CDR3 sequence (DNA): TGTGCCAGCAGCCCCACGACAGGGGTTCCCCTTAATGAGCAGTTCTTC. Translation: CASSPTTGVPLNEQFF.

The CDR3 sequence: CASIRTGRNTGELFF. The CDR3 bases are TGTGCCAGTATCCGGACAGGGCGGAACACCGGGGAGCTGTTTTTT. The chain joins TRBV19 to TRBJ2-2; 8 positions match TRBD1. J lost 1 base, V lost 7 bases, and 5 bases had no gene match. Looked up from germline, CDR1 is LNHDA and CDR2 is SQIVND (reference sequence). The CDR3 runs to 15 residues. Based on the CDR3 plus reference TRBV19 and TRBJ2-2, the full variable domain is DGGITQSPKYLFRKEGQNVTLSCEQNLNHDAMYWYRQDPGQGLRLIYYSQIVNDFQKGDIAEGYSVSREKKESFPLTVTSAQKNPTAFYLCASIRTGRNTGELFFGEGSRLTVL.

V is TRBV4-1 and J is TRBJ2-6; D may correspond to TRBD1 or TRBD2 (5 bases each). The germline gives CDR1 MGHRA, CDR2 YSYEKL. V was shortened by 3 bases and J by 4 bases, with 22 bases between the two germline ends. The length of the CDR3 is 19 residues. CDR3 sequence reads: CASSHLARDPGPGANVLTF. In nucleotides, the CDR3 is TGCGCCAGCAGCCACCTCGCCCGGGACCCAGGACCCGGGGCCAACGTCCTGACTTTC.

V is TRBV15 and J is TRBJ2-1; D gene unclear. Germline V gene data show CDR1 as LNHNV and CDR2 as YYDKDF (reference sequence). The CDR3 totals 16 residues. V was pared by 0 bases and J by 2 bases, with 11 bases between. CDR3 sequence: CATSRDPAGTYNEQFF. The CDR3 DNA reads TGTGCCACCAGCAGAGATCCGGCAGGCACCTACAATGAGCAGTTCTTC.

The J gene is TRBJ2-3, the V gene TRBV28, with 8 bases lining up with TRBD1. The CDR3 is 15 amino acids. CDR1 is MDHEN and CDR2 is SYDVKM in the germline V gene. The junction had 9 bases not matched to a gene; V was cut back by 3 bases and J by 7 bases. The DNA for the CDR3 is TGTGCCAGCAGTTTCGCCGGGACAGGAGAACATACGCAGTATTTT. It specifies CASSFAGTGEHTQYF.

The CDR3 here is CASSQDSGGTYEQFF. CDR3 DNA: TGCGCCAGCAGCCAAGATTCCGGGGGTACTTACGAGCAGTTCTTC. J is TRBJ2-1 and V is TRBV4-3; the D gene is possibly TRBD2 (6 bases). Germline-derived CDR1 and CDR2 are LGHNA and YSLEER. CDR3 length: 15 residues. The V and J ends lost 0 bases and 10 bases respectively, with 16 bases between them.

This clone was counted a single time. CDR3 in amino acids: CASSVGGRLYNSPLHF. As DNA, the CDR3 is TGTGCCAGCAGCGTAGGGGGCAGACTCTATAATTCACCCCTCCACTTT. The chain couples TRBV9 to TRBJ1-6, with a tentative D call TRBD1 (5 bases). The CDR3 runs to 16 residues. The germline V gene encodes CDR1 SGDLS and CDR2 YYNGEE. Trimming left V 0 bases short and J 3 bases short, with 10 bases between.

The chain is built from TRBV6-5 and TRBJ1-2, with D unclear. V gave up 6 bases and J gave up 0 bases, with 11 bases separating them. Germline loops: CDR1 MNHEY, CDR2 SVGAGI. The CDR3 has 14 amino acids. CDR3 region: CASRAPGTNYGYTF. DNA for the CDR3: TGTGCCAGCAGAGCCCCCGGAACTAACTATGGCTACACCTTC.

This chain uses TRBV7-9 with TRBJ1-3; no clear D gene. CDR1 and CDR2 from the germline V gene are SEHNR and FQNEAQ (reference sequence). The CDR3 sequence is 12 residues long. V lost 5 bases and J 4 bases, leaving 6 bases between the germline ends. The chain's CDR3 is CASSPLGNTIYF. CDR3 in DNA: TGTGCCAGCAGCCCGCTAGGAAACACCATATATTTT.

The V call is TRBV7-8, the J call TRBJ1-1; TRBD1 might be the D (5 bases). Between the trimmed V and J ends, which lost 3 bases and 4 bases, there was a span of 12 bases. There are 14 residues in the CDR3. Germline CDR1 and CDR2: SGHVS and FQNEAQ. CDR3 sequence (DNA): TGTGCCAGCAGCTTGGCAGGGTACGGCACTGAAGCTTTCTTT. This sequence encodes CASSLAGYGTEAFF.

The genes are TRBV20-1 and TRBJ2-7; D call uncertain. Trimming cost V 5 bases and J 9 bases, with 14 bases left between them. CDR1 and CDR2 (germline): DFQATT, SNEGSKA (reference sequence). CDR3 length: 11 amino acids. Here the CDR3 reads CSARSSQVQYF. The DNA of the CDR3 is TGCAGTGCTCGCAGCTCCCAGGTGCAGTACTTC.

This chain's CDR3 is CASSPSANYGYTF. The CDR3 nucleotides read TGTGCCAGCTCACCCTCAGCTAACTATGGCTACACCTTC. The rearrangement links TRBV18 to TRBJ1-2; D unresolved. CDR1 KGHSH and CDR2 LQKENI come from the germline V gene. V was pared by 3 bases and J by 0 bases, with 5 bases between. There are 13 residues in the CDR3.

This sequence joins TRBV11-3 and TRBJ2-1; a weak D match, TRBD1 (5 bases). CDR1 and CDR2 (germline): SGHNT, YENEEA. The CDR3 consists of 13 residues. The V end was cut by 5 bases, the J end by 10 bases, with 15 bases between. The CDR3 here is CASSHHTRTEQFF. In DNA form, the CDR3 reads TGTGCCAGCAGCCACCACACTCGGACAGAGCAGTTCTTC.

The CDR3 loop is CASSPPGARTDTQYF. CDR3 DNA sequence: TGTGCCAGCAGCCCTCCAGGGGCCCGCACAGATACGCAGTATTTT. V usage is TRBV7-2 and J usage is TRBJ2-3; D may be TRBD1 (6 bases). This CDR3 has 15 amino acids. The germline V gene has CDR1 SGHTA and CDR2 FQGNSA. The V gene lost 5 bases and the J gene lost 1 base, with 13 bases spanning the gap.

The chain recombines TRBV4-2 with TRBJ1-2; 8 nucleotides line up with TRBD1. Trimming cost V 1 base and J 2 bases; bases outside gene matches: 12. The CDR3 extends over 18 amino acids. Germline V lookup: CDR1 LGHNA, CDR2 YNFKEQ. The CDR3 region is CASSQVLHQGQENYGYTF. CDR3 nucleotides: TGTGCCAGCAGCCAAGTTCTCCACCAGGGACAGGAGAACTATGGCTACACCTTC.

This clone has just one count. The chain carries TRBV5-4 and TRBJ1-2; D call uncertain. The CDR3 covers 13 residues. Trimming stripped 5 bases from V and 2 bases from J, with 10 bases between. The germline V gene has CDR1 SGHNT and CDR2 YYREEE (reference sequence). CDR3 bases: TGTGCCAGCAGTCTCGACGGCAACTATGGCTACACCTTC. Encoded protein: CASSLDGNYGYTF.

The J gene is TRBJ1-1, the V gene TRBV5-6, with D possibly being TRBD1 (6 bases). V lost 5 bases to trimming and J lost 5 bases, with 19 bases between them. CDR1 SGHDT and CDR2 YYEEEE come from the germline V gene. This CDR3 has 15 amino acids. The CDR3 region has the DNA TGTGCCAGCAGTCCAATCTGGGGGGCGCATACTGAAGCTTTCTTT. It is translated as CASSPIWGAHTEAFF.

Written as DNA, the CDR3 is TGCGCCAGCAGCCAAGACCGGGGGTTTGGCTACACCTTC. It is translated as CASSQDRGFGYTF. This chain links TRBV4-3 with TRBJ1-2; TRBD1 is a possible D gene (5 bases). Trimming stripped 0 bases from V and 7 bases from J, with 9 bases between. The CDR3 is made up of 13 amino acids. Germline V lookup: CDR1 LGHNA, CDR2 YSLEER.

The chain carries TRBV5-4 and TRBJ1-3; D gene unclear. Trimming cost V 0 bases and J 2 bases, with 9 bases left between them. Germline assignment: CDR1 SGHNT and CDR2 YYREEE (reference sequence). The CDR3 sequence is 15 residues long. The CDR3 bases are TGTGCCAGCAGCTTGGGAGCGGGCCCTGGAAACACCATATATTTT. Amino acid sequence: CASSLGAGPGNTIYF.

This chain uses TRBV29-1 with TRBJ2-5; 13 bases agree with TRBD2. Germline assignment: CDR1 SQVTM and CDR2 ANQGSEA. This CDR3 has 16 residues. V trimming: 0 bases; J trimming: 5 bases; junction bases outside the gene matches: 6. Here the CDR3 DNA reads TGCAGCGTTGAAGATCCCGGGACTAGCGGGGACGAGACCCAGTACTTC. Amino acids: CSVEDPGTSGDETQYF.

Only one count was recorded for this clone. The V gene is TRBV4-1, the J gene TRBJ1-4; D call uncertain. Germline loops: CDR1 MGHRA, CDR2 YSYEKL. CDR3 length equals 15 residues. V was pared by 0 bases and J by 5 bases, with 10 bases between. The CDR3 sequence is CASSQDGSGNEKLFF. In DNA, the CDR3 is TGCGCCAGCAGCCAAGATGGATCGGGGAATGAAAAACTGTTTTTT.

This rearrangement joins TRBV7-9 to TRBJ2-2; 7 nucleotides align to TRBD2. This CDR3 comprises 16 residues. The V segment lost 5 bases and the J segment 2 bases; nucleotides outside the gene matches: 8. Per the germline V gene, CDR1 is SEHNR and CDR2 is FQNEAQ (reference sequence). CDR3 sequence: CASSGQGRVNTGELFF. The CDR3 DNA is TGTGCCAGCAGCGGGCAAGGGAGGGTTAACACCGGGGAGCTGTTTTTT. Based on the CDR3 plus reference TRBV7-9 and TRBJ2-2, the full variable domain is DTGVSQNPRHKITKRGQNVTFRCDPISEHNRLYWYRQTLGQGPEFLTYFQNEAQLEKSRLLSDRFSAERPKGSFSTLEIQRTEQGDSAMYLCASSGQGRVNTGELFFGEGSRLTVL.

This chain links TRBV9 with TRBJ2-7, with 11 bases that match TRBD2. Per germline, CDR1 SGDLS and CDR2 YYNGEE. The CDR3 loop spans 15 amino acids. Trimming took 4 bases from V and 6 from J; bases not matched to a gene: 9. CDR3 sequence: CASSLTSGGFGEQYF. The CDR3 DNA reads TGTGCCAGCAGCCTCACTAGCGGGGGCTTTGGCGAGCAGTACTTC.

The CDR3 reads CASSWLAGDHYNEQFF. CDR3 coding DNA: TGTGCCAGCAGCTGGCTAGCGGGGGACCACTACAATGAGCAGTTCTTC. This chain joins TRBV7-9 and TRBJ2-1, with 10 bases that match TRBD2. Germline lookup yields CDR1 SEHNR and CDR2 FQNEAQ (reference sequence). V dropped 4 bases and J dropped 3; count of bases not matched to a gene: 6. The CDR3 has 16 residues.